This is a list of T cell receptor beta chains from one sample in a study of blood T cell repertoires in COVID-19. Data came from immunoSEQ multiplex PCR; TCRdb stores just in-frame clones and leaves some out. The data show roughly 180,000 clones, 85% to 90% seen once. The sequenced sample was peripheral blood. These TCRs come from an older woman with acute or convalescent COVID-19. Both conserved end residues are part of each CDR3. D genes are given only for firm matches. Clone size is given for some rows only: seen once, a few or many times, or a class if the clone is expanded.

V gene: TRBV3-1/TRBV3-2
J gene: TRBJ2-2
clone size: NA
D gene: NA
CDR3 protein: CASSLQPGELFF
CDR3 DNA: TGTGCCAGCAGCCTACAACCCGGGGAGCTGTTTTTT

V gene: TRBV29-1
J gene: TRBJ2-2
clone size: NA
D gene: TRBD1
CDR3 protein: CSVDRKGTGELFF
CDR3 DNA: TGCAGCGTGGACAGGAAAGGCACCGGGGAGCTGTTTTTT

V gene: TRBV5-1
J gene: TRBJ2-1
clone size: once
D gene: TRBD2
CDR3 protein: CASSGEGMGLRNEQFF
CDR3 DNA: TGCGCCAGCAGCGGGGAGGGGATGGGTCTTAGGAATGAGCAGTTCTTC

V gene: TRBV15
J gene: TRBJ1-2
clone size: NA
D gene: TRBD1
CDR3 protein: CATSRDTVGTGTGGYTF
CDR3 DNA: TGTGCCACCAGCAGGGATACCGTAGGGACAGGGACGGGTGGCTACACCTTC

V gene: TRBV28
J gene: TRBJ1-2
clone size: once
D gene: TRBD1
CDR3 protein: CASSFTGGAGYGYTF
CDR3 DNA: TGTGCCAGCAGTTTTACAGGGGGCGCGGGCTATGGCTACACCTTC

V gene: TRBV6-5
J gene: TRBJ2-5
clone size: NA
D gene: TRBD1
CDR3 protein: CASRPTGLETQYF
CDR3 DNA: TGTGCCAGCAGGCCGACAGGGCTGGAGACCCAGTACTTC

V gene: TRBV11-2
J gene: TRBJ2-1
clone size: NA
D gene: NA
CDR3 protein: CASSLERAYNEQFF
CDR3 DNA: TGTGCCAGCAGCTTAGAGCGGGCGTACAATGAGCAGTTCTTC

V gene: TRBV4-1
J gene: TRBJ1-3
clone size: NA
D gene: NA
CDR3 protein: CASSQDRQIHTIYF
CDR3 DNA: TGCGCCAGCAGCCAAGATAGACAGATCCACACCATATATTTT

V gene: TRBV7-2
J gene: TRBJ2-7
clone size: NA
D gene: TRBD2
CDR3 protein: CASRQPGREPYEQYF
CDR3 DNA: TGTGCCAGCAGGCAGCCTGGGAGGGAACCCTACGAGCAGTACTTC

V gene: TRBV3-1/TRBV3-2
J gene: TRBJ2-6
clone size: NA
D gene: NA
CDR3 protein: CASRPPSSSGANVLTF
CDR3 DNA: TGTGCCAGCAGACCGCCCTCTAGCTCTGGGGCCAACGTCCTGACTTTC

V gene: TRBV12-3/TRBV12-4
J gene: TRBJ2-1
clone size: NA
D gene: TRBD2
CDR3 protein: CASSVAGVNEQFF
CDR3 DNA: TGTGCCAGCAGCGTAGCGGGAGTGAATGAGCAGTTCTTC

V gene: TRBV9
J gene: TRBJ1-2
clone size: NA
D gene: TRBD1
CDR3 protein: CASSAQGAGGYTF
CDR3 DNA: TGTGCCAGCAGCGCTCAGGGGGCGGGTGGCTACACCTTC

V gene: TRBV3-1/TRBV3-2
J gene: TRBJ1-2
clone size: NA
D gene: NA
CDR3 protein: CASSFLGANYGYTF
CDR3 DNA: TGTGCCAGCAGTTTCCTCGGGGCTAACTATGGCTACACCTTC

V gene: TRBV6-1
J gene: TRBJ2-6
clone size: NA
D gene: TRBD1
CDR3 protein: CASSEGDRVAGANVLTF
CDR3 DNA: TGTGCCAGCAGTGAAGGGGACAGGGTCGCCGGGGCCAACGTCCTGACTTTC

V gene: TRBV5-4
J gene: TRBJ2-3
clone size: NA
D gene: TRBD2
CDR3 protein: CASSFGSGSADTQYF
CDR3 DNA: TGTGCCAGCAGCTTTGGTAGCGGGAGTGCAGATACGCAGTATTTT

V gene: TRBV2
J gene: TRBJ1-3
clone size: NA
D gene: NA
CDR3 protein: CASSGQISGNTIYF
CDR3 DNA: TGTGCCAGCAGTGGACAGATCTCTGGAAACACCATATATTTT

V gene: TRBV5-1
J gene: TRBJ1-1
clone size: NA
D gene: NA
CDR3 protein: CASSLEDSSNTEAFF
CDR3 DNA: TGCGCCAGCAGCTTGGAGGACTCAAGTAACACTGAAGCTTTCTTT

V gene: TRBV6-5
J gene: TRBJ1-5
clone size: once
D gene: NA
CDR3 protein: CASSYGVGNQPQHF
CDR3 DNA: TGTGCCAGCAGTTACGGAGTGGGCAATCAGCCCCAGCATTTT

V gene: TRBV21-1
J gene: TRBJ1-1
clone size: NA
D gene: NA
CDR3 protein: CASSKFGGTGGMNTEAFF
CDR3 DNA: TGTGCCAGCAGCAAATTCGGGGGGACAGGGGGTATGAACACTGAAGCTTTCTTT

V gene: TRBV28
J gene: TRBJ2-6
clone size: NA
D gene: NA
CDR3 protein: CASSKTGMAGANVLTF
CDR3 DNA: TGTGCCAGCAGTAAGACGGGGATGGCTGGGGCCAACGTCCTGACTTTC

V gene: TRBV7-9
J gene: TRBJ2-7
clone size: NA
D gene: TRBD1
CDR3 protein: CASSPGQGLSDEQYF
CDR3 DNA: TGTGCCAGCAGTCCGGGACAGGGATTGAGCGACGAGCAGTACTTC

V gene: TRBV11-3
J gene: TRBJ1-2
clone size: NA
D gene: NA
CDR3 protein: CASSLDAGDYGYTF
CDR3 DNA: TGTGCCAGCAGCTTAGATGCCGGGGACTATGGCTACACCTTC

V gene: TRBV7-3
J gene: TRBJ1-1
clone size: NA
D gene: NA
CDR3 protein: CASSTTVNTEAFF
CDR3 DNA: TGTGCCAGCAGCACGACAGTTAACACTGAAGCTTTCTTT

V gene: TRBV28
J gene: TRBJ2-5
clone size: once
D gene: TRBD2
CDR3 protein: CASSIIQAGEETQYF
CDR3 DNA: TGTGCCAGCAGTATTATACAAGCGGGAGAGGAGACCCAGTACTTC

V gene: TRBV5-1
J gene: TRBJ2-1
clone size: few
D gene: TRBD2
CDR3 protein: CASSLGGTNYNEQFF
CDR3 DNA: TGCGCCAGCAGCTTGGGGGGGACTAATTACAATGAGCAGTTCTTC

V gene: TRBV5-1
J gene: TRBJ2-1
clone size: NA
D gene: TRBD2
CDR3 protein: CASSSAGSSYNEQFF
CDR3 DNA: TGCGCCAGCAGCTCAGCGGGGAGCTCCTACAATGAGCAGTTCTTC

V gene: TRBV24-1
J gene: TRBJ1-5
clone size: NA
D gene: NA
CDR3 protein: CATSDSNQPQHF
CDR3 DNA: TGTGCCACCAGTGATTCGAATCAGCCCCAGCATTTT